Presented here are 5 T cell receptor beta chains from one specimen sequenced in a study of cytomegalovirus exposure and HLA in healthy donors listed by TCRdb under 2017. Library prep was done by the immunoSEQ multiplex PCR assay. A mixture of 60 forward primers for TCR Vbeta segments and 13 reverse primers for TCR Jbeta segments was used in the multiplex PCR. The table was pulled from immuneACCESS by TCRdb, which kept in-frame rearrangements only. Such tables lose some clones; where checked, under half of the loss comes from unresolved V genes, and the rest has no known cause. This sample holds tens of thousands of clones; approximately 75% were observed only once. Around an eighth of the sample is held by the ten biggest clonotypes. The specimen sequenced was PBMCs. Receptor source: a woman aged 40 to 50 in good health and CMV-seropositive.

The chain employs TRBV12-5 and TRBJ1-1; D is uncertain. From germline, CDR1 is LGHNT and CDR2 FRNRAP. This CDR3 has 14 residues. V gave up 2 bases and J gave up 4 bases, with 11 bases separating them. In DNA form, the CDR3 reads TGTGCTAGTGGTTTGAGTTTTGTCGGCACTGAAGCTTTCTTT. Residues: CASGLSFVGTEAFF.

The chain employs TRBV7-2 and TRBJ1-2, with 9 bases matching TRBD1. This CDR3 has 14 amino acids. Germline V gene sequence: CDR1 SGHTA, CDR2 FQGNSA. V lost 2 bases and J lost 8; bases outside the gene matches: 6. DNA of the CDR3: TGTGCCAGCAGCTTAAGGCTGGGACAGGGCGGCTACACCTTC. Its translation: CASSLRLGQGGYTF.

The V and J genes are TRBV6-5 and TRBJ1-5; 7 nucleotides line up with TRBD1. V lost 6 bases, J lost 6 bases, and 5 bases stayed unmatched. Germline-derived CDR1 and CDR2 are MNHEY and SVGAGI. The length of the CDR3 is 13 residues. The CDR3, as DNA: TGTGCCAGCAGACAGAGGGGGCTTCAGCCCCAGCATTTT. This codes for CASRQRGLQPQHF.

A few counts support this clone. The rearrangement links TRBV6-5 to TRBJ1-3; TRBD1 matches 7 bases. Germline CDR1 and CDR2: MNHEY and SVGAGI. The CDR3 is made up of 16 amino acids. The V gene end was trimmed by 3 bases and the J gene end by 0 bases; junction bases not matched to a gene: 5. This CDR3 is CASSYRTGFSGNTIYF. The DNA for the CDR3 is TGTGCCAGCAGTTATAGGACAGGTTTCTCTGGAAACACCATATATTTT.

V gene TRBV11-3 combines with J gene TRBJ2-5; tentatively, D is TRBD2 (6 bases). V was cut by 2 bases and J by 1 base, with 17 bases left in between. The length of the CDR3 is 17 residues. Germline V gene data show CDR1 as SGHNT and CDR2 as YENEEA. CDR3: CASSLYPRVGGQETQYF. The CDR3, as DNA: TGTGCCAGCAGCTTATATCCCCGGGTCGGGGGCCAAGAGACCCAGTACTTC.